Described below is a single TCR beta chain sequence and its context. No antigen is known for it. Expressed TCRB transcripts got sequenced, as all isolated RNA was reverse transcribed. Libraries were prepared by immunoSEQ multiplex PCR; TCRdb keeps only in-frame clonotypes and omits some of them. In the table there are tens of thousands of clones, approximately 50% of which are singletons. These data come from a study of beta chain features in type 1 diabetes. Study-level background: Researchers looked at roughly 100,000,000 sorted cells across all samples.

General study findings and limits: Small HLA sub-analyses could not settle whether HLA shapes TCRB rearrangement. Significant though moderate, a shortening of TCRB CDR3s appeared in all four CD4+ subsets of Type 1 diabetes patients. The naive, central memory and Treg TCRB repertoires looked more alike in patients than they did in healthy donors.

This TCR came from a man aged 25 to 45 with type 1 diabetes. Material for sequencing was central memory CD4+ T cells from blood.

CDR3 bases: TGCGCCAGCAGCTTGGCCGGGACTAGCGGGGGAAGGAATGAGCAGTTCTTC. Its protein is CASSLAGTSGGRNEQFF. This chain connects TRBV5-1 to TRBJ2-1; 14 bases are a match to TRBD2. The V segment lost 0 bases and the J segment 7 bases; nucleotides outside the gene matches: 6. CDR1 is SGHRS, CDR2 YFSETQ, per germline. CDR3 length: 17 amino acids.